This is a list of T cell receptor beta chains from one sample in a study of T-cell reconstitution after alpha-beta-depleted transplantation in children. TCRdb recomputed calls from the PCR reads with MiXCR, one row per CDR3 protein. The sample includes around 300,000 distinct CDR3 sequences, around 25% of them seen just once. The sequenced sample was PBMCs, mostly from graft donor cells, obtained 180 days after TCRalphabeta/CD19-depleted stem cell transplant. These TCRs come from a male patient aged 10 to 17 who had a stem cell transplant for acute lymphoblastic leukemia, so the T cells may come from the graft donor. Both conserved end residues are part of each CDR3. Fields, in order: clone size, D gene, J gene, V gene, CDR3 protein, CDR3 DNA. D genes are given only for firm matches. Clone sizes are given selectively: once, few, many, or a class where the clone is expanded.

>-|-|TRBJ2-7|TRBV30
CAWRQGYEQYF
TGTGCCTGGAGACAGGGTTACGAGCAGTACTTC
>-|-|TRBJ1-5|TRBV20-1
CSAPRGNNQPQHF
TGCAGTGCGCCCCGGGGGAACAATCAGCCCCAGCATTTT
>few|-|TRBJ1-2|TRBV27
CASSLYYGEFFYGYTF
TGTGCCAGCAGTTTATACTACGGGGAATTCTTCTATGGCTACACCTTC
>few|-|TRBJ1-1|TRBV18
CASSPGTAGRTEAFF
TGTGCCAGCTCACCCGGGACCGCCGGTCGGACTGAAGCTTTCTTT
>-|TRBD2|TRBJ2-1|TRBV11-3
CASSLSRVYTSGKGIYNEQFF
TGTGCCAGCAGCTTATCCCGCGTTTACACTAGCGGGAAAGGGATCTACAATGAGCAGTTCTTC
>-|-|TRBJ1-1|TRBV7-9
CASSLREWGTEAFF
TGTGCCAGCAGCTTAAGAGAATGGGGGACTGAAGCTTTCTTT
>-|-|TRBJ2-7|TRBV7-2
CASSLVFWETNF
TGTGCCAGCAGCTTAGTATTTTGGGAGACAAACTTC
>-|-|TRBJ1-5|TRBV7-9
CALGRDNQPQHF
TGTGCCCTCGGACGGGACAATCAGCCCCAGCATTTT
>-|TRBD1|TRBJ1-2|TRBV29-1
CSVRTGGYTF
TGCAGCGTTCGGACAGGTGGCTACACCTTC
>few|TRBD1|TRBJ2-7|TRBV5-1
CASSFGTGGGYEQYF
TGCGCCAGCAGCTTCGGGACAGGGGGAGGCTACGAGCAGTACTTC
>-|-|TRBJ2-1|TRBV5-5
CASSPSVGTPKYNEQFF
TGTGCCAGCAGCCCTTCAGTCGGGACCCCTAAGTACAATGAGCAGTTCTTC
>-|-|TRBJ2-2|TRBV5-1
CASSPVTGELFF
TGCGCCAGCAGCCCAGTCACCGGGGAGCTGTTTTTT
>-|TRBD2|TRBJ2-3|TRBV15
CATSRGSGLVTDTQYF
TGTGCCACCAGCAGAGGGTCGGGACTAGTCACAGATACGCAGTATTTT
>-|TRBD2|TRBJ2-1|TRBV11-2
CASSLSWTSGKSYNEQFF
TGTGCCAGCAGCTTGTCCTGGACTAGCGGGAAGTCCTACAATGAGCAGTTCTTC
>-|TRBD2|TRBJ2-3|TRBV5-1
CASSWLADTDTQYF
TGCGCCAGCAGTTGGCTAGCGGACACAGATACGCAGTATTTT
>few|-|TRBJ2-5|TRBV3-1
CASSQDADSYQETQYF
TGTGCCAGCAGCCAAGATGCCGACAGTTATCAAGAGACCCAGTACTTC
>few|-|TRBJ1-3|TRBV12-3/TRBV12-4
CASSLYTTGNTIYF
TGTGCCAGCAGTTTGTATACTACTGGAAACACCATATATTTT
>-|TRBD2|TRBJ2-3|TRBV5-6
CASSPGLAPDTQYF
TGTGCCAGCAGCCCGGGACTAGCTCCAGATACGCAGTATTTT
>-|TRBD1|TRBJ2-2|TRBV5-6
CASSLGPGQGTGELFF
TGTGCCAGCAGCTTGGGTCCGGGACAGGGGACCGGGGAGCTGTTTTTT
>few|-|TRBJ2-3|TRBV12-3/TRBV12-4
CASSFLNTQYF
TGTGCCAGCAGTTTCTTAAATACGCAGTATTTT
>few|TRBD1|TRBJ1-3|TRBV27
CASSSHRGPPENTIYF
TGTGCCAGCAGTTCACACAGGGGCCCACCGGAGAACACCATATATTTT
>many|TRBD1|TRBJ2-3|TRBV5-1
CASSTGADTQYF
TGCGCCAGCAGCACAGGGGCAGATACGCAGTATTTT
>many|-|TRBJ2-5|TRBV5-1
CASSLVEKVTQYF
TGCGCCAGCAGCTTGGTTGAAAAGGTGACCCAGTACTTC
>-|TRBD1|TRBJ1-2|TRBV30
CAWSRQGANGYTF
TGTGCCTGGAGCCGACAGGGGGCAAATGGCTACACCTTC
>-|-|TRBJ2-1|TRBV29-1
CSVVLAHNEQFF
TGCAGCGTTGTCCTAGCCCACAATGAGCAGTTCTTC
>-|-|TRBJ1-5|TRBV7-2
CASSLLRPQPQHF
TGTGCCAGCAGCTTATTGAGGCCTCAGCCCCAGCATTTT
>few|TRBD2|TRBJ2-7|TRBV20-1
CSARDPISDLLAGGPYEQYF
TGCAGTGCTAGAGACCCGATAAGCGACCTACTAGCGGGAGGGCCCTACGAGCAGTACTTC
>few|-|TRBJ2-6|TRBV20-1
CSARDFSGANVLTF
TGCAGTGCTAGAGATTTCTCTGGGGCCAACGTCCTGACTTTC
>once|-|TRBJ2-7|TRBV19
CASSILLGRYIVYEQYF
TGTGCCAGTAGTATACTCCTAGGGCGGTATATCGTATACGAGCAGTACTTC
>-|TRBD2|TRBJ2-3|TRBV27
CASKPLAGADTQYF
TGTGCCAGCAAACCCCTCGCGGGAGCGGATACGCAGTATTTT
>-|-|TRBJ2-3|TRBV9
CASTVGLISTDTQYF
TGTGCCAGCACCGTCGGATTAATTAGCACAGATACGCAGTATTTT
>few|-|TRBJ1-5|TRBV9
CASSGEEHSNQPQHF
TGTGCCAGTTCTGGGGAAGAGCATAGCAATCAGCCCCAGCATTTT
>-|TRBD2|TRBJ2-2|TRBV9
CASSVESGTNTGELFF
TGTGCCAGCAGCGTAGAGAGCGGGACTAACACCGGGGAGCTGTTTTTT
>few|TRBD2|TRBJ2-5|TRBV29-1
CSVEEASGSWETQYF
TGCAGCGTTGAAGAAGCTAGCGGGTCCTGGGAGACCCAGTACTTC